This paragraph reports one T cell receptor beta chain. V shed 4 bases and J 1 base; nucleotides not matched to a gene: 7. Germline CDR1 is LNHDA and CDR2 is SQIVND (reference sequence). The CDR3 spans 15 residues. This entry is derived from a study of blood T cell repertoires in COVID-19. Study overall: Acute and convalescent COVID-19 samples came from the United States, Italy and Spain.

Original handling: It was from reference gene primer amplification that nucleated cell counts were estimated. Here immunoSEQ multiplex PCR was the method, and the copy in TCRdb shows in-frame clones only, minus some. The V and J calls and the clone size are those of that table, but D and trimming were determined from the DNA. The sample consists of under 80,000 clones, approximately 83% of them appearing once. The TCR originated in a human donor in a cohort sampled during active COVID-19. Sample: peripheral blood. The gene calls are TRBV19 and TRBJ2-7; 7 bases line up with TRBD1. CDR3 protein: CASSTSSGQSYEQYF. The CDR3 bases are TGTGCCAGTAGTACCTCTTCGGGACAGTCCTACGAGCAGTACTTC.